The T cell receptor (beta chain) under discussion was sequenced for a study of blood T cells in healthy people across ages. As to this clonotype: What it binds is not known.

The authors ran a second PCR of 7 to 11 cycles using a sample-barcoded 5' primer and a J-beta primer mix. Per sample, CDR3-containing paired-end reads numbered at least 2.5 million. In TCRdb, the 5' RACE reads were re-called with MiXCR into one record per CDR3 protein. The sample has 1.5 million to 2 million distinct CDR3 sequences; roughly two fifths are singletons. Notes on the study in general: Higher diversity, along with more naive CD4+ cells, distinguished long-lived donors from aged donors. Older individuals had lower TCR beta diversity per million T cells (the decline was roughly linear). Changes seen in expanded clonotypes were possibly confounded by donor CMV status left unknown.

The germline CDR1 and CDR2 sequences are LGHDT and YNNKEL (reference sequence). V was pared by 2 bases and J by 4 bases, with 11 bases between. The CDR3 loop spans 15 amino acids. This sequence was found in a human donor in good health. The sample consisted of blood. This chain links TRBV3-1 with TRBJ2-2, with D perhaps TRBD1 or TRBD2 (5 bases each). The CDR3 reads CASSQWAGGTGELFF. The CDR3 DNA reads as TGTGCCAGCAGCCAATGGGCTGGGGGCACCGGGGAGCTGTTTTTT. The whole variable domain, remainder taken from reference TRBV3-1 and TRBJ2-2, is DTAVSQTPKYLVTQMGNDKSIKCEQNLGHDTMYWYKQDSKKFLKIMFSYNNKELIINETVPNRFSPKSPDKAHLNLHINSLELGDSAVYFCASSQWAGGTGELFFGEGSRLTVL.